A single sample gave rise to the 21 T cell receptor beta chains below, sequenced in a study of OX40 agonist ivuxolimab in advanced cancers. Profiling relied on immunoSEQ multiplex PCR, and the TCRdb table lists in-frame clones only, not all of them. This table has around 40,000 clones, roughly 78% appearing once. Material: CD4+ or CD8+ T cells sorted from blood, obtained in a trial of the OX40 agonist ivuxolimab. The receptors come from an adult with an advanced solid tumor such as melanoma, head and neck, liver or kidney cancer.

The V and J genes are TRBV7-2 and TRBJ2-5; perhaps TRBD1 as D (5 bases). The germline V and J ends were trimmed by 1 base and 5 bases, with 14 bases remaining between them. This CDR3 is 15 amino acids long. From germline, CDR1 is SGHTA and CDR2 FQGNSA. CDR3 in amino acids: CASSLGGSRAETQYF. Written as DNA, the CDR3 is TGTGCCAGCAGCTTAGGGGGCAGTAGGGCGGAGACCCAGTACTTC.

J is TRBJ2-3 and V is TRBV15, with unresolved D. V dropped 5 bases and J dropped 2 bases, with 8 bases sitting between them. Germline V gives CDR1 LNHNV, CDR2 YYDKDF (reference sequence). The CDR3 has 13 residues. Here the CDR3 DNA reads TGTGCCACCAGCGATCTCTTCACAGATACGCAGTATTTT. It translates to CATSDLFTDTQYF.

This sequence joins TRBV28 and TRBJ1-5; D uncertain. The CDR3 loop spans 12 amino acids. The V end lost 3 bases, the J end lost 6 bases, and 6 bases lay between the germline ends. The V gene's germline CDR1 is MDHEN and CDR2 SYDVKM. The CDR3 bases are TGTGCCAGCAGTTTGGGCATTCAGCCCCAGCATTTT. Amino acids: CASSLGIQPQHF. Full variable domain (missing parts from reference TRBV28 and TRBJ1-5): DVKVTQSSRYLVKRTGEKVFLECVQDMDHENMFWYRQDPGLGLRLIYFSYDVKMKEKGDIPEGYSVSREKKERFSLILESASTNQTSMYLCASSLGIQPQHFGDGTRLSIL.

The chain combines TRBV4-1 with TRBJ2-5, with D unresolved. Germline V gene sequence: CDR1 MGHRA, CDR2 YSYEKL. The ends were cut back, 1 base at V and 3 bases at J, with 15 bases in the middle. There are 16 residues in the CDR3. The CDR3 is CASSQVTVGPKETQYF. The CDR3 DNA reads TGCGCCAGCAGCCAAGTTACAGTTGGGCCGAAAGAGACCCAGTACTTC.

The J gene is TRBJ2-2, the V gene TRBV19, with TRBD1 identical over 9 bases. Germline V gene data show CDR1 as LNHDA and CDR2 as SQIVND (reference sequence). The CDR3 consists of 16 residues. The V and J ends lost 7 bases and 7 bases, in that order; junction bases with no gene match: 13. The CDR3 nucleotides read TGTGCCAGTACCAATCACAGGGGGCCCGGGAACGGGGAGCTGTTTTTT. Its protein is CASTNHRGPGNGELFF.

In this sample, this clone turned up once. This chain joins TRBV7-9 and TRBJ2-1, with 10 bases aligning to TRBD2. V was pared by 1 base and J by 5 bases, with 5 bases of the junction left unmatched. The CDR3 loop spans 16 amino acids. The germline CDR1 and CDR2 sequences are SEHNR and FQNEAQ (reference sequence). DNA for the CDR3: TGTGCCAGCAGCTTAGTCTTAGCGGGGGGTAACAATGAGCAGTTCTTC. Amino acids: CASSLVLAGGNNEQFF.

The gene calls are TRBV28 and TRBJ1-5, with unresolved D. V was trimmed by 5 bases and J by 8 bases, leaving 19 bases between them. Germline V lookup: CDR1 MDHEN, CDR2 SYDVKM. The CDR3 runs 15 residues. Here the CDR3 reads CASSLVGGREEPQHF. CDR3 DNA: TGTGCCAGCAGTCTGGTGGGAGGGCGAGAAGAGCCCCAGCATTTT. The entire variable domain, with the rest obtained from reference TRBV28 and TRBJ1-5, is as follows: DVKVTQSSRYLVKRTGEKVFLECVQDMDHENMFWYRQDPGLGLRLIYFSYDVKMKEKGDIPEGYSVSREKKERFSLILESASTNQTSMYLCASSLVGGREEPQHFGDGTRLSIL.

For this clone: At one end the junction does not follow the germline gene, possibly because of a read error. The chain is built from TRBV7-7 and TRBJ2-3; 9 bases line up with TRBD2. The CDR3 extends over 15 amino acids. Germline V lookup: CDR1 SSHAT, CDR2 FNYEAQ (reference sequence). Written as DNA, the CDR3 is TGTGCTAGCAGCCAAACTAGCGGGTCCACAGATACGCAGTATTTT. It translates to CASSQTSGSTDTQYF.

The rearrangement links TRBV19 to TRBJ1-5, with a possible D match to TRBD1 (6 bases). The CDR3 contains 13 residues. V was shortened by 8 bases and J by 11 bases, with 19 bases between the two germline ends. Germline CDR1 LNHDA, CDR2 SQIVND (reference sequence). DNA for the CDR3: TGTGCCAGTGCTGGGACACCTATTCTTGCCCAGCATTTT. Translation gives CASAGTPILAQHF.

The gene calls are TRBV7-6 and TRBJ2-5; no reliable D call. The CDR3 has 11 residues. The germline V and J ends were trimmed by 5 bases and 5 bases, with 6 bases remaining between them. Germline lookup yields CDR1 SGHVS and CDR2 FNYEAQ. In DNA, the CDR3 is TGTGCCAGCAGCCCCAGGGAGACCCAGTACTTC. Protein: CASSPRETQYF.

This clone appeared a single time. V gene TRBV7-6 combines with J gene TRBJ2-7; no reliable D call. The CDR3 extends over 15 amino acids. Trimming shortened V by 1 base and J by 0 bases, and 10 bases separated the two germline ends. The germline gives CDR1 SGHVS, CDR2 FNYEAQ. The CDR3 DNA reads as TGTGCCAGCAGCTTAGATATAGGAACCTCCTACGAGCAGTACTTC. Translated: CASSLDIGTSYEQYF. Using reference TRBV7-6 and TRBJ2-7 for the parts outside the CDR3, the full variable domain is GAGVSQSPRYKVTKRGQDVALRCDPISGHVSLYWYRQALGQGPEFLTYFNYEAQQDKSGLPNDRFSAERPEGSISTLTIQRTEQRDSAMYRCASSLDIGTSYEQYFGPGTRLTVT.

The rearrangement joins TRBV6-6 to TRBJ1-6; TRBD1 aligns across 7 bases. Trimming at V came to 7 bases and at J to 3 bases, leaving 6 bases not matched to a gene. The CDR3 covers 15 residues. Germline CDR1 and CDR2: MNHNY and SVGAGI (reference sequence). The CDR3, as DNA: TGTGCCAGCACCCAGACAGGGTTCTATAATTCACCCCTCCACTTT. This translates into CASTQTGFYNSPLHF.

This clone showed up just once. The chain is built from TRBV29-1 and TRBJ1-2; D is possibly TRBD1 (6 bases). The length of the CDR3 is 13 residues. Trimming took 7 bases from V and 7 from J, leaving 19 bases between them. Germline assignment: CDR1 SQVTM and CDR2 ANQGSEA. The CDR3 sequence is CSARDNGQSGYTF. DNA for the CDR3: TGCAGCGCCCGGGATAACGGACAGTCTGGCTACACCTTC.

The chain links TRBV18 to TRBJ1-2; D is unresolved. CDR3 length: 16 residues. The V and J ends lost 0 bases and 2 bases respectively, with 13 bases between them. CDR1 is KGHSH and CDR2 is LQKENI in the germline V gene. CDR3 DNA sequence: TGTGCCAGCTCACCACCGGGAGGGTACGGAAACTATGGCTACACCTTC. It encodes CASSPPGGYGNYGYTF. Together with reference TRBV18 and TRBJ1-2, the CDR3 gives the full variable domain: NAGVMQNPRHLVRRRGQEARLRCSPMKGHSHVYWYRQLPEEGLKFMVYLQKENIIDESGMPKERFSAEFPKEGPSILRIQQVVRGDSAAYFCASSPPGGYGNYGYTFGSGTRLTVV.

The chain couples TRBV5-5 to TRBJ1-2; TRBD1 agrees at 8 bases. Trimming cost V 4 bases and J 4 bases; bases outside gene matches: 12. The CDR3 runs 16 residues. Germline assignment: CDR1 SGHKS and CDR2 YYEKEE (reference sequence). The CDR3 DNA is TGTGCCAGCAGCAGAACCGACAGGGGAGGTTCCTATGGCTACACCTTC. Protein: CASSRTDRGGSYGYTF.

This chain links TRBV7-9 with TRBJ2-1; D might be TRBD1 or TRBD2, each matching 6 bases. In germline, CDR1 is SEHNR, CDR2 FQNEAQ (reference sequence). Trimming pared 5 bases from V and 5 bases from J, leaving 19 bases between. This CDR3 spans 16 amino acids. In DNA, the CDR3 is TGTGCCAGCAGCCTAGGGGGGACTCTTATAAACAATGAGCAGTTCTTC. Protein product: CASSLGGTLINNEQFF.

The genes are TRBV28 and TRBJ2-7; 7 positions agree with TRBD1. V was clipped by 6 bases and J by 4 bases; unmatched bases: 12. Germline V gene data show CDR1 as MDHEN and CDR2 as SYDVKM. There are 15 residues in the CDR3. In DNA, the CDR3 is TGTGCCAGCAGCCCCCACGCGACAGGGACATACGAGCAGTACTTC. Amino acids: CASSPHATGTYEQYF.

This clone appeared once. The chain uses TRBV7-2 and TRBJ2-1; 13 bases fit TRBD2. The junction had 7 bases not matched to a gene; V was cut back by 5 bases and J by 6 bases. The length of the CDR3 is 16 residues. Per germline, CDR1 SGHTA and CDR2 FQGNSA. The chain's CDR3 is CASSLGGTSGINEQFF. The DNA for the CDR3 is TGTGCCAGCAGCCTAGGAGGGACTAGCGGGATCAATGAGCAGTTCTTC. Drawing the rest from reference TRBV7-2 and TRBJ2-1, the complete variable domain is GAGVSQSPSNKVTEKGKDVELRCDPISGHTALYWYRQSLGQGLEFLIYFQGNSAPDKSGLPSDRFSAERTGGSVSTLTIQRTQQEDSAVYLCASSLGGTSGINEQFFGPGTRLTVL.

As DNA, the CDR3 is TGTGCCAGCAGCTTGGGCAGGGGGCCGTCGAAGTTCTTC. Its translation is CASSLGRGPSKFF. V is TRBV7-2 and J is TRBJ2-1; TRBD1 matches 8 bases. The junction had 9 bases not matched to a gene; V was cut back by 3 bases and J by 14 bases. CDR1 and CDR2 (germline): SGHTA, FQGNSA. CDR3 length: 13 amino acids.

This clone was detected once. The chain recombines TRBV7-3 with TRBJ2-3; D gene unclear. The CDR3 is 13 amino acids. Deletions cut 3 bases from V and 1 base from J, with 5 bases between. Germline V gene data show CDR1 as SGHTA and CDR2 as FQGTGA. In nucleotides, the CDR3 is TGTGCCAGCAGCTTGCCGGGCACAGATACGCAGTATTTT. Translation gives CASSLPGTDTQYF.

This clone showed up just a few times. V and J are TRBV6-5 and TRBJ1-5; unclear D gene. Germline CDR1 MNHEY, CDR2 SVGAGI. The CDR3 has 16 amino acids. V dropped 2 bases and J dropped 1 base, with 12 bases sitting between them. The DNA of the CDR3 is TGTGCCAGCAGTTACAGGAACGTAGAGAGCAATCAGCCCCAGCATTTT. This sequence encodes CASSYRNVESNQPQHF.